The table lists the clone carrying this TCR beta chain with many counts. The sample belongs to a study of CD8+CD57+ T cells in acquired aplastic anemia. Patients chosen for sequencing had CD8+CD57+ cells that had expanded, as shown by flow cytometry. Germline-derived CDR1 and CDR2 are LGHNA and YSLEER. With 5 bases removed from V and 2 bases from J, the gap between germline ends came to 13 bases. The CDR3 has 14 residues. Profiles of TCR beta VDJ and CDR3 were generated from a genomic DNA template. TCRdb reprocessed the reads via MiXCR and lists one record per CDR3 protein. Among about 150,000 distinct CDR3 sequences listed, roughly 49% were seen once.

Sequenced sample: sorted CD4+, CD8+, or CD8+CD57+ T cells (not recorded which) from PBMCs. The chain recombines TRBV4-3 with TRBJ2-7, with TRBD2 as a possible D gene (6 bases). The sequence was collected from a human donor with aplastic anemia. The CDR3 sequence: CASSTFGGAYEQYF. CDR3 nucleotides: TGCGCCAGCAGCACCTTTGGAGGGGCCTACGAGCAGTACTTC.